The 24 T cell receptor beta chains presented below share a single source sample, sequenced in a study of OX40 agonist ivuxolimab in advanced cancers. This table comes from immunoSEQ multiplex PCR, and its TCRdb copy is limited to in-frame clones, with some not included. Of about 50,000 clones listed, roughly 90% are singletons. The specimen comprised CD4+ or CD8+ T cells sorted from blood, sampled in a trial of the OX40 agonist ivuxolimab. The receptors shown here come from an adult with an advanced solid tumor such as melanoma, head and neck, liver or kidney cancer.

The chain is built from TRBV5-1 and TRBJ1-1, with D maybe TRBD1 (5 bases). The CDR3 totals 12 residues. Germline-derived CDR1 and CDR2 are SGHRS and YFSETQ. Trimming removed 6 bases at V and 5 bases at J, with 11 bases between. CDR3 sequence: CASTLGGTEAFF. The CDR3 nucleotides are TGCGCCAGCACATTGGGGGGGACTGAAGCTTTCTTT.

The rearrangement joins TRBV11-2 to TRBJ2-1; D is ambiguous. CDR1 is SGHAT and CDR2 is FQNNGV in the germline V gene. V lost 1 base to trimming and J lost 5 bases, with 6 bases between them. The CDR3 consists of 13 residues. CDR3 amino acids: CASSLGPNNEQFF. The CDR3 DNA is TGTGCCAGCAGCTTAGGACCAAACAATGAGCAGTTCTTC.

This sequence joins TRBV11-2 and TRBJ2-1; tentatively, D is TRBD1 or TRBD2 (5 bases each). Germline V gives CDR1 SGHAT, CDR2 FQNNGV. This CDR3 comprises 15 residues. Trimming stripped 1 base from V and 3 bases from J, with 10 bases between. Written as DNA, the CDR3 is TGTGCCAGCAGCTTAGGTGGGGGTCTCTACAATGAGCAGTTCTTC. Translating gives CASSLGGGLYNEQFF.

The rearrangement links TRBV21-1 to TRBJ2-2; the table's D call TRBD2 went unverified against the DNA. TRBV21-1 is a pseudogene. This CDR3 has 12 amino acids. Here the CDR3 DNA reads TGTGCCAGCAGCGGCGGGAACGGGGAGCTGTTTTTT. Translated, it gives CASSGGNGELFF.

The V gene is TRBV19, the J gene TRBJ1-6, with TRBD1 as a possible D gene (6 bases). V was shortened by 2 bases and J by 8 bases, with 13 bases between the two germline ends. The germline gives CDR1 LNHDA, CDR2 SQIVND (reference sequence). CDR3 size: 15 residues. CDR3 coding DNA: TGTGCCAGTAGTATATCGTCAGGGGTACATTCACCCCTCCACTTT. This sequence encodes CASSISSGVHSPLHF.

The rearrangement uses TRBV5-4 and TRBJ1-2; a possible D gene is TRBD1 (5 bases). The CDR3 loop spans 14 amino acids. Trimming left V 3 bases short and J 3 bases short, with 12 bases between. Germline V gives CDR1 SGHNT, CDR2 YYREEE (reference sequence). CDR3 in amino acids: CASSSGHYDYGYTF. The CDR3 DNA reads as TGTGCCAGCAGCTCCGGACACTATGACTATGGCTACACCTTC.

V usage is TRBV7-7 and J usage is TRBJ2-7, with 9 bases identical to TRBD1. The germline CDR1 and CDR2 sequences are SSHAT and FNYEAQ (reference sequence). Trimming cost V 2 bases and J 0 bases; bases outside gene matches: 14. CDR3 length: 19 residues. CDR3 residues: CASSLLQGQGTLDSYEQYF. DNA for the CDR3: TGTGCCAGCAGCTTACTCCAGGGACAGGGAACCCTCGACTCCTACGAGCAGTACTTC.

The CDR3 sequence is CASSYSGGRLDEQFF. As DNA, the CDR3 is TGTGCCAGCAGTTACTCCGGGGGGCGCCTCGATGAGCAGTTCTTC. This sequence joins TRBV6-5 and TRBJ2-1, with D perhaps TRBD2 (7 bases). CDR3 size: 15 residues. Germline values: CDR1 MNHEY, CDR2 SVGAGI. V was clipped by 0 bases and J by 8 bases, with 14 bases between them.

The V and J genes are TRBV5-4 and TRBJ1-1; D is possibly TRBD1 (5 bases). Germline CDR1 SGHNT, CDR2 YYREEE (reference sequence). The CDR3 length is 12 residues. V lost 5 bases to trimming and J lost 5 bases, with 10 bases between them. The CDR3 sequence is CASSSGLTEAFF. The CDR3 bases are TGTGCCAGCAGTTCGGGGCTGACTGAAGCTTTCTTT.

This clone has a single count. The V call is TRBV4-1, the J call TRBJ2-3, with D maybe TRBD1 (6 bases). Trimming shortened V by 1 base and J by 4 bases, and 9 bases separated the two germline ends. The CDR3 length is 14 residues. The germline V gene has CDR1 MGHRA and CDR2 YSYEKL. In nucleotides, the CDR3 is TGCGCCAGCAGCCAAGGAGGGGGTGCAGATACGCAGTATTTT. Its translation: CASSQGGGADTQYF.

The chain carries TRBV19 and TRBJ2-5, with D unresolved. V lost 5 bases and J lost 1, with 8 bases in between. This CDR3 is 13 amino acids long. Germline V gene lookup returns CDR1 LNHDA and CDR2 SQIVND (reference sequence). In nucleotides, the CDR3 is TGTGCCAGTAGTTGGGGTCTCCAAGAGACCCAGTACTTC. This sequence encodes CASSWGLQETQYF.

This chain links TRBV7-9 with TRBJ2-4; no firm D call. The CDR3 length is 13 residues. Trimming took 3 bases from V and 5 from J, leaving 8 bases between them. The V gene's germline CDR1 is SEHNR and CDR2 FQNEAQ (reference sequence). CDR3 amino acids: CASSFGRENIQYF. In DNA, the CDR3 is TGTGCCAGCAGCTTCGGACGAGAAAACATTCAGTACTTC.

The chain couples TRBV19 to TRBJ2-7, with 8 nucleotides matching TRBD1. The ends lost 0 bases at V and 4 bases at J; junction bases unmatched: 5. CDR1 and CDR2 from the germline V gene are LNHDA and SQIVND (reference sequence). The CDR3 contains 15 residues. The CDR3 nucleotides are TGTGCCAGTAGTATAGAGGACAGGGCTACTTACGAGCAGTACTTC. Its translation: CASSIEDRATYEQYF.

V and J are TRBV6-6 and TRBJ2-2, with a weak D call TRBD2 (5 bases). Germline CDR1 MNHNY, CDR2 SVGAGI (reference sequence). The CDR3 sequence is 14 residues long. The V and J ends lost 5 bases and 4 bases respectively, with 11 bases between them. The CDR3 here is CASSPNGGTGELFF. The DNA for the CDR3 is TGTGCCAGCAGTCCAAATGGAGGCACCGGGGAGCTGTTTTTT.

The chain couples TRBV2 to TRBJ1-2, with D tentatively TRBD1 (6 bases). Germline loops: CDR1 SNHLY, CDR2 FYNNEI. This CDR3 comprises 15 residues. V gave up 3 bases and J gave up 7 bases, with 18 bases separating them. CDR3 coding DNA: TGTGCCAGCAGTGATGCGGGGTCGGGGGCGACTGGCTACACCTTC. Protein product: CASSDAGSGATGYTF.

This CDR3 is CASSSTKNYDYGYTF. CDR3 DNA: TGTGCCAGCAGCTCCACCAAGAACTATGACTATGGCTACACCTTC. The J gene is TRBJ1-2, the V gene TRBV7-9; D gene uncertain. Per the germline V gene, CDR1 is SEHNR and CDR2 is FQNEAQ (reference sequence). Trimming pared 4 bases from V and 3 bases from J, leaving 15 bases between. The CDR3 is 15 amino acids.

This clone appeared once. The rearrangement joins TRBV7-9 to TRBJ2-2, with D possibly matching TRBD2 (6 bases). CDR1 is SEHNR and CDR2 is FQNEAQ in the germline V gene (reference sequence). V was cut by 5 bases and J by 4 bases, with 20 bases left in between. This CDR3 comprises 17 residues. CDR3 sequence reads: CASSRPEEGPGTGELFF. CDR3 nucleotide sequence: TGTGCCAGCAGCCGGCCCGAGGAGGGCCCCGGCACCGGGGAGCTGTTTTTT.

This clone showed up just once. The gene calls are TRBV6-6 and TRBJ2-3; tentative D call: TRBD1 (6 bases). This CDR3 region has 16 residues. Trimming removed 6 bases at V and 6 bases at J, with 22 bases between. Germline loops: CDR1 MNHNY, CDR2 SVGAGI (reference sequence). DNA for the CDR3: TGTGCCAGCAGCAACACCCCCGGACAGCAACACGATACGCAGTATTTT. This encodes CASSNTPGQQHDTQYF.

In its sample, this clone is medium-sized (0.01 to 0.1%). The V and J genes are TRBV6-1 and TRBJ2-7, with 7 bases aligning to TRBD2. The CDR3 runs 14 residues. Germline trimming cut 4 bases from V and 4 bases from J; bases unmatched to any gene: 7. Per germline, CDR1 MNHNS and CDR2 SASEGT. CDR3 DNA: TGTGCCAGCAGTGTGGCGGGAGCTCGGTACGAGCAGTACTTC. It encodes CASSVAGARYEQYF.

This clone was seen just once. V is TRBV2 and J is TRBJ2-1; TRBD2 matches at 10 bases. V was pared by 3 bases and J by 7 bases, with 3 bases of the junction left unmatched. The CDR3 contains 14 residues. Germline-derived CDR1 and CDR2 are SNHLY and FYNNEI. DNA for the CDR3: TGTGCCAGCAGTGAGGCTAGCGGGAGTAATGAGCAGTTCTTC. This gives the protein CASSEASGSNEQFF.

This chain connects TRBV2 to TRBJ2-1, with TRBD2 identical over 8 bases. Germline CDR1 is SNHLY and CDR2 is FYNNEI. The CDR3 has 16 amino acids. V was pared by 1 base and J by 5 bases, with 7 bases of the junction left unmatched. The CDR3 DNA is TGTGCCAGCAGTGAAGAACTAGCGGAGATTAACAATGAGCAGTTCTTC. Protein: CASSEELAEINNEQFF.

The V gene is TRBV6-5, the J gene TRBJ1-2, with TRBD1 matching over 7 bases. CDR3 length: 13 amino acids. The J segment lost 5 bases and the V segment lost 5 bases, leaving 5 bases of the junction unmatched. Germline CDR1 MNHEY, CDR2 SVGAGI. The CDR3 DNA reads as TGTGCCAGCAGTGACGGGACAGATTATGGCTACACCTTC. It yields the protein CASSDGTDYGYTF.

This clone was recorded once. CDR3 coding DNA: TGTGCCAGCAGTGAAGGGGCACCTCTTAACTATGGCTACACCTTC. It translates to CASSEGAPLNYGYTF. V is TRBV6-4 and J is TRBJ1-2; a weak D match, TRBD1 (5 bases). The V and J ends lost 3 bases and 1 base respectively, with 12 bases between them. This CDR3 comprises 15 residues. Germline values: CDR1 MRHNA, CDR2 SNTAGT.

Worth noting for this clone: The same CDR3 also results from other DNA sequences found in this sample. The chain carries TRBV27 and TRBJ1-5, with D hard to call. The CDR3 is 12 amino acids. Germline V gene lookup returns CDR1 MNHEY and CDR2 SMNVEV (reference sequence). Trimming took 3 bases from V and 3 from J, leaving 3 bases between them. The CDR3, as DNA: TGTGCCAGCAGTTTCAACAATCAGCCCCAGCATTTT. It codes for CASSFNNQPQHF.